These T cell receptor beta chains were read from a single sample in a study of blood T cell repertoires in COVID-19. The protocol was immunoSEQ multiplex PCR, while the TCRdb copy is restricted to in-frame clones and leaves out a portion. The sample carries about 300,000 clones, roughly 86% recorded once. The sample taken for sequencing was PBMCs or T cells enriched from blood (not recorded which). These receptors all come from a woman aged 45-65 years who had been exposed to COVID-19. Both conserved end residues are part of each CDR3. D genes are given only for firm matches. Some rows have no size entry. The others give once, few or many, or a class for an expanded clone.

J gene: TRBJ1-2
V gene: TRBV9
D gene: TRBD1
clone size: .
CDR3 protein: CASSETGVWGYTF
CDR3 DNA: TGTGCCAGCAGCGAGACAGGGGTGTGGGGCTACACCTTC

J gene: TRBJ1-4
V gene: TRBV11-2
D gene: TRBD1
clone size: .
CDR3 protein: CASSFARGRGPEKLFF
CDR3 DNA: TGTGCCAGCAGCTTTGCTCGCGGCAGGGGGCCAGAAAAACTGTTTTTT

J gene: TRBJ1-1
V gene: TRBV5-6
D gene: .
clone size: .
CDR3 protein: CASSTDRQNTEAFF
CDR3 DNA: TGTGCCAGCAGTACCGACAGGCAGAACACTGAAGCTTTCTTT

J gene: TRBJ1-4
V gene: TRBV11-2
D gene: .
clone size: few
CDR3 protein: CASSSLREEKLFF
CDR3 DNA: TGTGCCAGCAGCTCCCTACGGGAGGAAAAACTGTTTTTT

J gene: TRBJ2-1
V gene: TRBV28
D gene: .
clone size: .
CDR3 protein: CASIRGAASSSYNEQFF
CDR3 DNA: TGTGCCAGCATCCGGGGGGCCGCTTCAAGCTCCTACAATGAGCAGTTCTTC

J gene: TRBJ1-1
V gene: TRBV4-2
D gene: .
clone size: .
CDR3 protein: CASSQGGLRVNTEAFF
CDR3 DNA: TGTGCCAGCAGCCAAGGAGGTCTGAGAGTGAACACTGAAGCTTTCTTT

J gene: TRBJ1-1
V gene: TRBV7-7
D gene: .
clone size: .
CDR3 protein: CASSLAQGPIDLNTEAFF
CDR3 DNA: TGTGCTAGCAGCTTAGCGCAGGGGCCAATAGACCTGAACACTGAAGCTTTCTTT

J gene: TRBJ1-4
V gene: TRBV10-3
D gene: .
clone size: .
CDR3 protein: CAISEGRGELFF
CDR3 DNA: TGTGCCATCAGTGAGGGACGCGGGGAACTGTTTTTT

J gene: TRBJ1-1
V gene: TRBV30
D gene: .
clone size: .
CDR3 protein: CAWSHRLGGPEGAFF
CDR3 DNA: TGTGCCTGGTCCCACCGCCTGGGAGGACCGGAGGGGGCTTTCTTT

J gene: TRBJ1-2
V gene: TRBV28
D gene: .
clone size: few
CDR3 protein: CASSLGQAGYTF
CDR3 DNA: TGTGCCAGCAGTTTAGGGCAGGCTGGCTACACCTTC

J gene: TRBJ2-2
V gene: TRBV5-1
D gene: .
clone size: once
CDR3 protein: CASSSEIAGELFF
CDR3 DNA: TGCGCCAGCAGCTCCGAGATAGCCGGGGAGCTGTTTTTT

J gene: TRBJ1-5
V gene: TRBV6-5
D gene: .
clone size: .
CDR3 protein: CASSYAGLNQPQHF
CDR3 DNA: TGTGCCAGCAGTTACGCGGGTCTCAATCAGCCCCAGCATTTT

J gene: TRBJ1-1
V gene: TRBV6-5
D gene: TRBD1
clone size: .
CDR3 protein: CASSPGQPRNTEAFF
CDR3 DNA: TGTGCCAGCAGTCCGGGACAGCCACGGAACACTGAAGCTTTCTTT

J gene: TRBJ2-2
V gene: TRBV11-2
D gene: .
clone size: once
CDR3 protein: CASSSPTGELFF
CDR3 DNA: TGTGCCAGCAGCTCCCCGACCGGGGAGCTGTTTTTT

J gene: TRBJ1-5
V gene: TRBV6-5
D gene: TRBD1
clone size: .
CDR3 protein: CASMVTGGNNQPQHF
CDR3 DNA: TGTGCCAGCATGGTAACAGGGGGAAACAATCAGCCCCAGCATTTT

J gene: TRBJ2-7
V gene: TRBV5-4
D gene: TRBD1
clone size: .
CDR3 protein: CASSLGDRTYEQYF
CDR3 DNA: TGTGCCAGCAGCTTGGGGGACAGGACCTACGAGCAGTACTTC

J gene: TRBJ1-4
V gene: TRBV7-9
D gene: TRBD1
clone size: .
CDR3 protein: CASSLGTGNEKLFF
CDR3 DNA: TGTGCCAGCAGCCTGGGGACAGGGAATGAAAAACTGTTTTTT

J gene: TRBJ2-1
V gene: TRBV30
D gene: TRBD1
clone size: .
CDR3 protein: CAWSDNRGVGHEQFF
CDR3 DNA: TGTGCCTGGAGTGATAACAGGGGGGTTGGACATGAGCAGTTCTTC

J gene: TRBJ2-7
V gene: TRBV12-3/TRBV12-4
D gene: .
clone size: .
CDR3 protein: CASSLGGPYEQYF
CDR3 DNA: TGTGCCAGCAGTTTGGGGGGGCCCTACGAGCAGTACTTC

J gene: TRBJ1-1
V gene: TRBV10-3
D gene: TRBD1
clone size: .
CDR3 protein: CAIRPTGENTEAFF
CDR3 DNA: TGTGCCATCCGACCGACAGGGGAGAACACTGAAGCTTTCTTT

J gene: TRBJ2-2
V gene: TRBV3-1/TRBV3-2
D gene: TRBD2
clone size: .
CDR3 protein: CASSRPGTSLNTGELFF
CDR3 DNA: TGTGCCAGCAGCCGCCCCGGGACTAGCTTGAACACCGGGGAGCTGTTTTTT

J gene: TRBJ2-5
V gene: TRBV6-5
D gene: .
clone size: .
CDR3 protein: CASSQQGQETQYF
CDR3 DNA: TGTGCCAGCAGCCAACAGGGCCAAGAGACCCAGTACTTC

J gene: TRBJ1-2
V gene: TRBV28
D gene: .
clone size: .
CDR3 protein: CASSPPTVNYGYTF
CDR3 DNA: TGTGCCAGCAGTCCCCCGACAGTTAACTATGGCTACACCTTC

J gene: TRBJ1-3
V gene: TRBV28
D gene: .
clone size: once
CDR3 protein: CASLGPGSGNTIYF
CDR3 DNA: TGTGCCAGCCTAGGTCCGGGGTCTGGAAACACCATATATTTT

J gene: TRBJ2-7
V gene: TRBV29-1
D gene: TRBD1
clone size: .
CDR3 protein: CSVEGGGTGRNEQYF
CDR3 DNA: TGCAGCGTTGAAGGAGGCGGGACAGGGAGAAACGAGCAGTACTTC

J gene: TRBJ1-6
V gene: TRBV6-5
D gene: TRBD1
clone size: .
CDR3 protein: CASRDRGNSPLHF
CDR3 DNA: TGTGCCAGCAGGGACAGGGGAAATTCACCCCTCCACTTT

J gene: TRBJ2-1
V gene: TRBV28
D gene: TRBD1
clone size: .
CDR3 protein: CASSLRGSYNEQFF
CDR3 DNA: TGTGCCAGCAGTCTCAGGGGGTCCTACAATGAGCAGTTCTTC

J gene: TRBJ1-4
V gene: TRBV11-2
D gene: .
clone size: .
CDR3 protein: CASSLAAAGRNEKLFF
CDR3 DNA: TGTGCCAGCAGCTTAGCTGCGGCAGGGCGGAATGAAAAACTGTTTTTT

J gene: TRBJ1-5
V gene: TRBV19
D gene: TRBD1
clone size: .
CDR3 protein: CASSFRTGDQPQHF
CDR3 DNA: TGTGCCAGTAGTTTTAGGACAGGGGATCAGCCCCAGCATTTT

J gene: TRBJ2-5
V gene: TRBV29-1
D gene: .
clone size: .
CDR3 protein: CSVTLHGGWETQYF
CDR3 DNA: TGCAGCGTTACCCTACACGGGGGTTGGGAGACCCAGTACTTC

J gene: TRBJ1-2
V gene: TRBV6-5
D gene: .
clone size: .
CDR3 protein: CASSYSRQGVGYGYTF
CDR3 DNA: TGTGCCAGCAGTTACTCGCGGCAGGGCGTAGGCTATGGCTACACCTTC

J gene: TRBJ2-6
V gene: TRBV5-1
D gene: .
clone size: once
CDR3 protein: CASSLPETNVLTF
CDR3 DNA: TGCGCCAGCAGCTTGCCGGAGACCAACGTCCTGACTTTC

J gene: TRBJ1-2
V gene: TRBV6-5
D gene: TRBD1
clone size: .
CDR3 protein: CASRRTGGSNYGYTF
CDR3 DNA: TGTGCCAGCAGACGAACAGGGGGCTCTAACTATGGCTACACCTTC

J gene: TRBJ2-7
V gene: TRBV6-5
D gene: .
clone size: .
CDR3 protein: CASSYSRAGTYEQYF
CDR3 DNA: TGTGCCAGCAGTTACTCGAGGGCGGGAACCTACGAGCAGTACTTC

J gene: TRBJ2-1
V gene: TRBV9
D gene: TRBD1
clone size: .
CDR3 protein: CASSVGTGNGEQFF
CDR3 DNA: TGTGCCAGCAGCGTCGGGACAGGGAACGGTGAGCAGTTCTTC

J gene: TRBJ2-1
V gene: TRBV6-5
D gene: TRBD1
clone size: .
CDR3 protein: CASSYPEGAGRNEQFF
CDR3 DNA: TGTGCCAGCAGTTACCCAGAGGGGGCAGGGCGGAATGAGCAGTTCTTC

J gene: TRBJ2-1
V gene: TRBV14
D gene: .
clone size: .
CDR3 protein: CASSLLADARNEQFF
CDR3 DNA: TGTGCCAGCAGCCTCTTAGCGGACGCTAGGAATGAGCAGTTCTTC

J gene: TRBJ2-7
V gene: TRBV27
D gene: TRBD2
clone size: .
CDR3 protein: CASRQVGTSGDRGTYEQYF
CDR3 DNA: TGTGCCAGCAGACAAGTGGGGACTAGTGGGGATAGGGGAACCTACGAGCAGTACTTC

J gene: TRBJ1-6
V gene: TRBV7-9
D gene: .
clone size: .
CDR3 protein: CASSLAGGGNSPLHF
CDR3 DNA: TGTGCCAGCAGCTTAGCTGGGGGGGGCAATTCACCCCTCCACTTT

J gene: TRBJ1-4
V gene: TRBV7-9
D gene: .
clone size: .
CDR3 protein: CASSLEGVATNEKLFF
CDR3 DNA: TGTGCCAGCAGCTTAGAAGGAGTTGCAACTAATGAAAAACTGTTTTTT

J gene: TRBJ1-2
V gene: TRBV27
D gene: .
clone size: .
CDR3 protein: CASSSEGVYGYTF
CDR3 DNA: TGTGCCAGCAGTTCGGAGGGAGTCTATGGCTACACCTTC

J gene: TRBJ1-1
V gene: TRBV7-9
D gene: .
clone size: .
CDR3 protein: CASSFEQQDEAFF
CDR3 DNA: TGTGCCAGCAGCTTCGAACAACAGGATGAAGCTTTCTTT

J gene: TRBJ2-2
V gene: TRBV3-1/TRBV3-2
D gene: TRBD2
clone size: .
CDR3 protein: CASSQAAGGKVWNTGELFF
CDR3 DNA: TGTGCCAGCAGCCAAGCTGCGGGAGGGAAAGTTTGGAACACCGGGGAGCTGTTTTTT

J gene: TRBJ2-7
V gene: TRBV19
D gene: TRBD2
clone size: .
CDR3 protein: CASSTLAGGPYEQYF
CDR3 DNA: TGTGCCAGTAGTACCCTAGCGGGGGGCCCCTACGAGCAGTACTTC

J gene: TRBJ1-1
V gene: TRBV5-1
D gene: .
clone size: .
CDR3 protein: CASSTFARAQNTEAFF
CDR3 DNA: TGCGCCAGCAGCACTTTTGCCAGGGCGCAGAACACTGAAGCTTTCTTT

J gene: TRBJ2-7
V gene: TRBV5-1
D gene: .
clone size: .
CDR3 protein: CASSLSGGSGEQYF
CDR3 DNA: TGCGCCAGCAGCTTGTCAGGGGGGAGTGGCGAGCAGTACTTC

J gene: TRBJ2-1
V gene: TRBV30
D gene: .
clone size: .
CDR3 protein: CACTGTPPVNEQFF
CDR3 DNA: TGTGCCTGCACCGGGACTCCACCTGTCAATGAGCAGTTCTTC

J gene: TRBJ1-1
V gene: TRBV28
D gene: .
clone size: .
CDR3 protein: CASSQAGTRIGGAFF
CDR3 DNA: TGTGCCAGCAGTCAAGCCGGGACGAGGATTGGAGGGGCTTTCTTT

J gene: TRBJ1-5
V gene: TRBV5-6
D gene: .
clone size: .
CDR3 protein: CASSFSGERQPQHF
CDR3 DNA: TGTGCCAGCAGCTTTTCTGGGGAGAGGCAGCCCCAGCATTTT

J gene: TRBJ2-1
V gene: TRBV6-1
D gene: TRBD2
clone size: .
CDR3 protein: CASSERTTSAYNEQFF
CDR3 DNA: TGTGCCAGCAGTGAGAGAACGACTAGCGCCTACAATGAGCAGTTCTTC

J gene: TRBJ1-5
V gene: TRBV19
D gene: .
clone size: .
CDR3 protein: CASSTLRGGKGDQPQHF
CDR3 DNA: TGTGCCAGTAGTACACTACGGGGAGGGAAGGGCGATCAGCCCCAGCATTTT

J gene: TRBJ2-2
V gene: TRBV6-5
D gene: .
clone size: few
CDR3 protein: CASSYSGHVTGELFF
CDR3 DNA: TGTGCCAGCAGTTACTCCGGACACGTGACCGGGGAGCTGTTTTTT

J gene: TRBJ1-4
V gene: TRBV9
D gene: .
clone size: .
CDR3 protein: CASSVVRATNEKLFF
CDR3 DNA: TGTGCCAGCAGCGTAGTGAGGGCTACTAATGAAAAACTGTTTTTT